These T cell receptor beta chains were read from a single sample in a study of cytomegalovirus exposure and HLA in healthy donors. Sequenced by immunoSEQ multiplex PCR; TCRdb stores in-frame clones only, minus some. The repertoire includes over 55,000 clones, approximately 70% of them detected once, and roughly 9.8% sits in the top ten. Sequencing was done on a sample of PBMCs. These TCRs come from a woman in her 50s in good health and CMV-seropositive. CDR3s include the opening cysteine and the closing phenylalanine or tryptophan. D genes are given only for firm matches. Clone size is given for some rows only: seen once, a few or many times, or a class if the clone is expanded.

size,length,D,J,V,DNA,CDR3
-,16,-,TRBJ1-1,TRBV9,TGTGCCAGCAGCCCCCCAGGACCCGGGGAGAACACTGAAGCTTTCTTT,CASSPPGPGENTEAFF
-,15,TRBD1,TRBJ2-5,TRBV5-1,TGCGCCAGCTGCGCCTCCGGGACAGGGGGAGAGACCCAGTACTTC,CASCASGTGGETQYF
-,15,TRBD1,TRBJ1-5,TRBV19,TGTGCCAGTAGCAACCCGGGACAGAGCAATCAGCCCCAGCATTTT,CASSNPGQSNQPQHF
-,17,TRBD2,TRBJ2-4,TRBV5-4,TGTGCCAGCAGCTTCACCGGGACTAGTGTGGCCAAAAACATTCAGTACTTC,CASSFTGTSVAKNIQYF
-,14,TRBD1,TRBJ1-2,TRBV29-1,TGCAGCGTTGAAGGACAGGGCTGGGACTATGGCTACACCTTC,CSVEGQGWDYGYTF
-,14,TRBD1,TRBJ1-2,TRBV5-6,TGTGCCAGCAGCCTCCGGGACAGGGGCTATGGCTACACCTTC,CASSLRDRGYGYTF
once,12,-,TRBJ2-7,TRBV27,TGTGCCAGCAGTTTATCGAGAGGCGAGCAGTACTTC,CASSLSRGEQYF
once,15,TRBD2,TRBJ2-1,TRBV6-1,TGTGCCAGCAGTGAAGCGCACGGGACTAGCGGGACGGTGTTCTTC,CASSEAHGTSGTVFF
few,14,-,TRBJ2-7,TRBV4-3,TGCGCCAGCAGCCAACGGGAGAGCTCCTACGAGCAGTACTTC,CASSQRESSYEQYF
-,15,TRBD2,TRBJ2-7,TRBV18,TGTGCCAGCTCACCATCTAGCGGGAGGGGCCGCGAGCAGTACTTC,CASSPSSGRGREQYF
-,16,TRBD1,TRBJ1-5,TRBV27,TGTGCCAGCAGTTTATCGTGGACAGGGGCCAATCAGCCCCAGCATTTT,CASSLSWTGANQPQHF
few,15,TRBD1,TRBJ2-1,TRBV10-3,TGTGCCATCAACACCCCGGGACAGTCCTACAATGAGCAGTTCTTC,CAINTPGQSYNEQFF
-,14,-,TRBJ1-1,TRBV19,TGTGCCAGTAGAACCTCCAGATATGACACTGAAGCTTTCTTT,CASRTSRYDTEAFF
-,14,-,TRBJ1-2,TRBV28,TGTGCCAGCAGTTTATTACAGGCGGCGGGGGGCTACACCTTC,CASSLLQAAGGYTF
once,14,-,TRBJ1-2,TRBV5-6,TGTGCCAGCACCTCCGGACAGTTCTTCTATGGCTACACCTTC,CASTSGQFFYGYTF
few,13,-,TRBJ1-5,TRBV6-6,TGTGCCAGCACCGAAGACAGAAATCAGCCCCAGCATTTT,CASTEDRNQPQHF